A selection of T cell receptor beta chains follows, all from one sample in a study of blood T cell repertoires in COVID-19. The protocol was immunoSEQ multiplex PCR, while the TCRdb copy is restricted to in-frame clones and leaves out a portion. This table holds approximately 200,000 clones, about 85% found once. Material for sequencing was peripheral blood. These receptors were taken from a man aged 35-49 years with acute or convalescent COVID-19. Both conserved end residues are part of each CDR3. The D gene is left open where the match is weak. Not every row has a clone size; where given, it reads once, few, many or a size class.

j_call | clone_size | v_call | d_call | cdr3_nt | cdr3_aa
TRBJ2-1 | once | TRBV5-1 | - | TGCGCCAGCAGCCGCGGGGACAGTTTTTTCAATGAGCAGTTCTTC | CASSRGDSFFNEQFF
TRBJ2-5 | - | TRBV5-5 | - | TGTGCCAGCAGCTTGACAGGGTCACAAGAGACCCAGTACTTC | CASSLTGSQETQYF
TRBJ2-3 | - | TRBV5-6 | TRBD2 | TGTGCCAGCAGCATTCGCGGGGGGGCTGGGGATACGCAGTATTTT | CASSIRGGAGDTQYF
TRBJ1-2 | - | TRBV28 | TRBD1 | TGTGCCAGCAGTTTATCGAGGACAGGCGGCTACACCTTC | CASSLSRTGGYTF
TRBJ1-3 | - | TRBV5-1 | TRBD1 | TGCGCCAGCAGCCCTCCAGGGGGCGCTGGAAACACCATATATTTT | CASSPPGGAGNTIYF
TRBJ2-7 | - | TRBV11-2 | TRBD1 | TGTGCCAGCAGCCTGGGACAGGGCCCCTACGAGCAGTACTTC | CASSLGQGPYEQYF
TRBJ2-1 | once | TRBV7-2 | - | TGTGCCAGCAGCTTAGTTTATCTCGATGAGCAGTTCTTC | CASSLVYLDEQFF
TRBJ1-4 | - | TRBV10-3 | TRBD1 | TGTGCCATCCGGGACAGAGAAAATGAAAAACTGTTTTTT | CAIRDRENEKLFF
TRBJ2-1 | - | TRBV6-5 | TRBD2 | TGTGCCAGCAGGTCTAGCGGGGGGTCCTACAATGAGCAGTTCTTC | CASRSSGGSYNEQFF
TRBJ1-5 | few | TRBV2 | - | TGTGCCAGCAGTGAATTTTTTACAGGGCTAAATCAGCCCCAGCATTTT | CASSEFFTGLNQPQHF
TRBJ1-1 | - | TRBV6-6 | - | TGTGCCAGCAGTTACTTCCCGGACACGGACACTGAAGCTTTCTTT | CASSYFPDTDTEAFF
TRBJ2-1 | - | TRBV10-2 | TRBD2 | TGCGCCAGCAGTGAGACTAGCGGGGGGCAGAGCTCCTACAATGAGCAGTTCTTC | CASSETSGGQSSYNEQFF
TRBJ1-2 | - | TRBV11-2 | TRBD1 | TGTGCCAGCAGCTTAGGAAGACAGGGCTATGGCTACACCTTC | CASSLGRQGYGYTF
TRBJ1-5 | - | TRBV6-1 | TRBD1 | TGTGCCAGCAGTGACCGACAGGGAGGCAATCAGCCCCAGCATTTT | CASSDRQGGNQPQHF
TRBJ2-4 | - | TRBV2 | TRBD1 | TGTGCCAGCAGGGACAGGGTGTCCAAAAACATTCAGTACTTC | CASRDRVSKNIQYF
TRBJ1-4 | - | TRBV6-5 | - | TGTGCCAGCAGTTACGAAGGGGGTGGTGGTGAAAAACTGTTTTTT | CASSYEGGGGEKLFF
TRBJ1-2 | - | TRBV18 | - | TGTGCCAGCTCACCATACGGACTGGATGGCTACACCTTC | CASSPYGLDGYTF
TRBJ2-2 | once | TRBV4-1 | - | TGCGCCAGCAGCCAAGAAAGGAGCTGGACCGGGGAGCTGTTTTTT | CASSQERSWTGELFF
TRBJ2-2 | - | TRBV24-1 | - | TGTGCCACCAGTGGACAGGCGAACACCGGGGAGCTGTTTTTT | CATSGQANTGELFF
TRBJ1-1 | - | TRBV28 | - | TGTGCCAGCAGTCCCCGACTCCCGAACACTGAAGCTTTCTTT | CASSPRLPNTEAFF
TRBJ1-5 | - | TRBV7-8 | - | TGTGCCAGCAGCCTCCGCTTTAGGGGAGGAAATCAGCCCCAGCATTTT | CASSLRFRGGNQPQHF
TRBJ1-4 | - | TRBV3-1/TRBV3-2 | TRBD1 | TGTGCCAGCGCAAATACAGGGGGTAATGAAAAACTGTTTTTT | CASANTGGNEKLFF
TRBJ2-7 | - | TRBV6-2/TRBV6-3 | - | TGTGCCAGCAGTTACGGGCAGGGGCCCTACGAGCAGTACTTC | CASSYGQGPYEQYF
TRBJ2-2 | - | TRBV5-1 | - | TGCGCCAGCAGCTTGAGAGAGGGCTTGGACGGGGAGCTGTTTTTT | CASSLREGLDGELFF
TRBJ1-5 | once | TRBV6-8 | TRBD1 | TGTGCCAGCAGTTACGAAGCAGGGGGCGGTAGCAATCAGCCCCAGCATTTT | CASSYEAGGGSNQPQHF
TRBJ1-2 | - | TRBV2 | TRBD1 | TGTGCCAGCAGTGAGACGGGACAGTCTAACTATGGCTACACCTTC | CASSETGQSNYGYTF
TRBJ2-7 | - | TRBV3-1/TRBV3-2 | TRBD1 | TGTGCCAGCAGCCAGATAGACAGGGACTACGAGCAGTACTTC | CASSQIDRDYEQYF
TRBJ1-1 | - | TRBV27 | TRBD1 | TGTGCCAGCAGGCCACGACCGGGACAGGTTTCCATGAACACTGAAGCTTTCTTT | CASRPRPGQVSMNTEAFF
TRBJ2-3 | - | TRBV6-5 | TRBD1 | TGTGCCAGCAGATTCCGGGACAGGGGCACAGATACGCAGTATTTT | CASRFRDRGTDTQYF
TRBJ1-1 | - | TRBV18 | TRBD1 | TGTGCCAGCTCACAAGGACAGGGAGGGAACACTGAAGCTTTCTTT | CASSQGQGGNTEAFF
TRBJ1-1 | once | TRBV30 | TRBD1 | TGTGCCTGGAGTGGAACAGGGGCTGAGGCTTTCTTT | CAWSGTGAEAFF
TRBJ2-2 | - | TRBV5-1 | TRBD1 | TGCGCCAGCAGCCCGGGACAGGGGGCTGGTCCCGGGGAGCTGTTTTTT | CASSPGQGAGPGELFF
TRBJ1-1 | - | TRBV19 | - | TGTGCCAGTTGGGCCCGGGGGGGTACCCCTGAAGCTTTCTTT | CASWARGGTPEAFF
TRBJ1-5 | - | TRBV2 | - | TGTGCCAGCAGTCGAACGGTCAGCAATCAGCCCCAGCATTTT | CASSRTVSNQPQHF
TRBJ2-7 | - | TRBV4-2 | TRBD1 | TGTGCCAGCAGCCCCGTTTCTGGAGCCGGGACAGGTTCCTACGAGCAGTACTTC | CASSPVSGAGTGSYEQYF
TRBJ1-1 | - | TRBV18 | - | TGTGCCAGCTCACCCGATCCCCGCGGGGGAGCTTTCTTT | CASSPDPRGGAFF
TRBJ2-4 | once | TRBV5-3 | - | TGTGCCAGACCAATAGTAGCCAAAAACATTCAGTACTTC | CARPIVAKNIQYF
TRBJ1-2 | few | TRBV6-5 | TRBD1 | TGTGCCAGCCGGGACAGGGGTGACTATGGCTACACCTTC | CASRDRGDYGYTF
TRBJ1-2 | - | TRBV7-3 | TRBD1 | TGTGCCAGCAGCTTACAGGGGGCCTCGGGTGGCTACACCTTC | CASSLQGASGGYTF
TRBJ2-3 | - | TRBV5-6 | - | TGTGCCAGCAGCTCCCAGTTTGGCACAGATACGCAGTATTTT | CASSSQFGTDTQYF